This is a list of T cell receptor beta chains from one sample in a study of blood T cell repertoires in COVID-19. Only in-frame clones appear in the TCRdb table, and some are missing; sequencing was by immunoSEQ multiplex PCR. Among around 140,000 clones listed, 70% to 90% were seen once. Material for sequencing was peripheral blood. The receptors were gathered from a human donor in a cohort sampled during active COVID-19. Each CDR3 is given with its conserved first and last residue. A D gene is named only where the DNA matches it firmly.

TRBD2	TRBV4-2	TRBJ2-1	CASSRGTSAYNEQFF	TGTGCCAGCAGCCGGGGGACTAGCGCCTACAATGAGCAGTTCTTC
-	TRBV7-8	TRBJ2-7	CASSLAGQGYEQYF	TGTGCCAGCAGCTTAGCGGGACAAGGCTACGAGCAGTACTTC
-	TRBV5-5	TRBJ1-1	CASSFSTGNTEAFF	TGTGCCAGCAGCTTTTCCACGGGGAACACTGAAGCTTTCTTT
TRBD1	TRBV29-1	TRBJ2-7	CSARDRGLSYEQYF	TGCAGCGCCCGGGACAGGGGTCTCTCCTACGAGCAGTACTTC
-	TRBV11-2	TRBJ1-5	CASSATGNQPQHF	TGTGCCAGCAGCGCCACGGGCAATCAGCCCCAGCATTTT
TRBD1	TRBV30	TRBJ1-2	CAWSGSGGRGYTF	TGTGCCTGGAGTGGCTCAGGGGGTCGAGGCTACACCTTC
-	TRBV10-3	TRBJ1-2	CAISARGGYGYTF	TGTGCCATCAGTGCCCGGGGAGGCTATGGCTACACCTTC
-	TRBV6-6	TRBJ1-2	CASSYFQGYTF	TGTGCCAGCAGTTACTTTCAGGGCTACACCTTC
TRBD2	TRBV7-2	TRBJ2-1	CASSFSSGGAYNEQFF	TGTGCCAGCAGCTTTTCTAGCGGGGGGGCTTACAATGAGCAGTTCTTC
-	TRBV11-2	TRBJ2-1	CASSVGRDIYNEQFF	TGTGCCAGCAGCGTAGGCCGGGACATATACAATGAGCAGTTCTTC
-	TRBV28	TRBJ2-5	CASSSLPGPSTGRTQYF	TGTGCCAGCAGTTCCCTCCCGGGCCCGTCGACGGGGAGGACCCAGTACTTC
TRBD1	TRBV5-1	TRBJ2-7	CASSYRTGDYEQYF	TGCGCCAGCAGCTACCGGACAGGAGACTACGAGCAGTACTTC